This TCR beta chain emerged from a study of blood T cell repertoires in COVID-19. At the level of the study: Sites in the United States, Italy and Spain provided acute and convalescent COVID-19 samples.

Study members were between about 18 and 95 years old and lived in about two dozen US regions. This CDR3 is built from 17 residues. V trimming: 4 bases; J trimming: 1 base; junction bases outside the gene matches: 9. CDR1 and CDR2 (germline): SQVTM, ANQGSEA. Per the original methods: Nucleated cell number was recorded as an estimate derived from reference gene primer amplification. The method was immunoSEQ multiplex PCR; TCRdb's version includes in-frame clones alone and lacks a portion of them. D and trimming come from the DNA, and the V and J calls and clone size come from that table. This table has about 140,000 clones, approximately 87% appearing once.

Sequencing used PBMCs or T cells enriched from blood (not recorded which). The source is a man between 45 and 60 years old in a cohort exposed to, infected with or recovered from COVID-19 (not recorded which). This sequence joins TRBV29-1 and TRBJ2-3, with 12 bases identical to TRBD2. CDR3 coding DNA: TGCAGCGTTGCCTCTAGCGGGAGGGCCGGGCGCACAGATACGCAGTATTTT. Protein sequence: CSVASSGRAGRTDTQYF.